This passage covers 11 T cell receptor beta chains from one sample sequenced in a study of T cells in Graves' hyperthyroidism and ophthalmopathy. Amplification of TCR beta CDR3 regions used RNA as the template. The HTBI primer set served for first-round RT-PCR of the TCR CDR3. One entry per CDR3 protein, called by TCRdb with MiXCR from the multiplex PCR reads. Altogether 640,000 or so distinct CDR3 sequences are present, approximately 15% being singletons, with the ten largest covering approximately 6.4%. The sequencing input was blood. The source is a young woman with Graves' ophthalmopathy.

Many counts were recorded for this clonotype. V usage is TRBV27 and J usage is TRBJ2-1; TRBD2 matches at 9 bases. V lost 0 bases to trimming and J lost 5 bases; unmatched junction nucleotides: 8. The CDR3 totals 17 residues. Germline V gene data show CDR1 as MNHEY and CDR2 as SMNVEV (reference sequence). This CDR3 is CASSLSPLAGLNNEQFF. CDR3 sequence (DNA): TGTGCCAGCAGTTTATCCCCCCTAGCGGGGCTCAACAATGAGCAGTTCTTC.

This clonotype was counted many times. The chain carries TRBV20-1 and TRBJ2-7; D not certain. V was trimmed by 6 bases and J by 0 bases, leaving 12 bases between them. CDR1 is DFQATT, CDR2 SNEGSKA, per germline (reference sequence). The CDR3 contains 13 residues. DNA of the CDR3: TGCAGTGCCGCCGTGGTGAGCTCCTACGAGCAGTACTTC. It encodes CSAAVVSSYEQYF.

This clonotype was seen a few times. The V and J genes are TRBV5-1 and TRBJ2-7; weak D call: TRBD1 (5 bases). Trimming removed 8 bases at V and 2 bases at J, with 11 bases between. The CDR3 has 12 residues. Germline CDR1 SGHRS, CDR2 YFSETQ. In DNA, the CDR3 is TGCGCCAGAAGGGGTCGACCCTACGAGCAGTACTTC. Translated: CARRGRPYEQYF.

The DNA of the CDR3 is TGTGCCAGCAGCGTGGGGCAGCCTAATGAAAAACTGTTTTTT. Translated, it gives CASSVGQPNEKLFF. The V call is TRBV9, the J call TRBJ1-4; the D gene is possibly TRBD1 (5 bases). The CDR3 has 14 amino acids. CDR1 is SGDLS, CDR2 YYNGEE, per germline. V lost 2 bases, J lost 3 bases, and 8 bases lay in between.

This clonotype has a handful of counts. The rearrangement joins TRBV4-3 to TRBJ2-2, with 11 positions matching TRBD1. The germline gives CDR1 LGHNA, CDR2 YSLEER. This CDR3 is built from 16 residues. The J segment lost 4 bases and the V segment lost 3 bases, leaving 4 bases of the junction unmatched. CDR3 in DNA: TGCGCCAGCAGCCAGGGACAGGGGGTAGTCACCGGGGAGCTGTTTTTT. Translating it yields CASSQGQGVVTGELFF.

This clonotype was observed at least ten times. The chain uses TRBV29-1 and TRBJ2-1; the match to TRBD1 covers 9 bases. CDR3 length: 17 amino acids. V gave up 6 bases and J gave up 5 bases; unmatched junction bases: 17. Germline CDR1 reads SQVTM; CDR2 reads ANQGSEA. CDR3 region: CSVKGQGKWFGDNEQFF. The CDR3 region has the DNA TGCAGCGTGAAGGGACAGGGAAAATGGTTCGGCGACAATGAGCAGTTCTTC.

This clonotype was observed at least ten times. The rearrangement links TRBV7-2 to TRBJ1-3; 8 bases line up with TRBD1. There are 15 residues in the CDR3. V was clipped by 1 base and J by 3 bases; unmatched bases: 2. Germline V gives CDR1 SGHTA, CDR2 FQGNSA. The CDR3 spells CASSLGTGYGNTIYF. The CDR3 DNA follows: TGTGCCAGCAGCTTAGGGACAGGGTATGGAAACACCATATATTTT.

This clonotype was detected many times. The chain employs TRBV18 and TRBJ2-7; 7 positions match TRBD1. The CDR3 is 13 amino acids. In germline, CDR1 is KGHSH, CDR2 LQKENI. J gave up 9 bases and V 2 bases, and 7 bases lay outside the gene matches. The CDR3 DNA reads as TGTGCCAGCTCACCAGACAGGGCTGGTGGGCAGTACTTC. It is translated as CASSPDRAGGQYF.

This clonotype was counted at least ten times. The chain joins TRBV20-1 to TRBJ1-2; D is undetermined. The V and J ends lost 7 bases and 7 bases respectively, with 16 bases between them. The length of the CDR3 is 12 residues. In germline, CDR1 is DFQATT, CDR2 SNEGSKA (reference sequence). The CDR3 sequence is CSVKEASSGYTF. Here the CDR3 DNA reads TGCAGTGTTAAGGAGGCCTCAAGTGGCTACACCTTC.

This clonotype was counted at least ten times. V usage is TRBV27 and J usage is TRBJ2-7; D is undetermined. The ends were cut back, 6 bases at V and 7 bases at J, with 16 bases in the middle. CDR1 is MNHEY and CDR2 is SMNVEV in the germline V gene (reference sequence). CDR3 length: 13 residues. The CDR3 loop is CASSHLGLEEQYF. The CDR3 DNA is TGTGCCAGCAGCCACCTCGGCTTAGAGGAGCAGTACTTC.

This clonotype was seen at least ten times. The rearrangement joins TRBV2 to TRBJ1-2; 11 bases are shared with TRBD1. The CDR3 runs 13 residues. Germline V gene sequence: CDR1 SNHLY, CDR2 FYNNEI. V trimming: 9 bases; J trimming: 6 bases; junction bases outside the gene matches: 6. In DNA, the CDR3 is TGTGCCAGGGCCTGGACAGGGGGCGATGGCTACACCTTC. It codes for CARAWTGGDGYTF.